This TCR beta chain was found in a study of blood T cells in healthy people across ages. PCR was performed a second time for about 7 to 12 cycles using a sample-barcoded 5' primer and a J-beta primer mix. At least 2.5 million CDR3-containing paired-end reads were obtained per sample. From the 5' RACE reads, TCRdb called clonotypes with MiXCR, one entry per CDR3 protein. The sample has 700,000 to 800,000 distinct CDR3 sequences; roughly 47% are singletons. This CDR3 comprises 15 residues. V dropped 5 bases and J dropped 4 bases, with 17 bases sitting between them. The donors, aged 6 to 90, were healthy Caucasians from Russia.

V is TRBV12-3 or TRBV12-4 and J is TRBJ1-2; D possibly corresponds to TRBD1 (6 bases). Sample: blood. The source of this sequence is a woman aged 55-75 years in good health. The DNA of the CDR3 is TGTGCCAGCAGTCCCGGACAGACACCCCGCTATGGCTACACCTTC. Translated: CASSPGQTPRYGYTF.